This TCR beta chain was identified in a study of beta chain features in type 1 diabetes. Every bit of the isolated RNA underwent reverse transcription, so sequencing read expressed TCRB transcripts. TCRdb's copy holds only in-frame clones and misses some; the assay was immunoSEQ multiplex PCR. The sample has hundreds of thousands of clones; 10% to 12% are singletons. The germline V gene has CDR1 SGHTA and CDR2 FQGTGA. The CDR3 has 14 amino acids. With V trimmed by 4 bases and J by 4 bases, 4 bases remained unmatched. Sequencing used naive CD4+ T cells from blood. The J gene is TRBJ2-1, the V gene TRBV7-3; 7 bases align to TRBD1. The sequence came from a woman under 30 in good health. CDR3 sequence reads: CASSSRQGYNEQFF. CDR3 DNA: TGTGCCAGCAGCTCGAGACAGGGTTACAATGAGCAGTTCTTC.